This T cell receptor (beta chain) was obtained from a study of tumor and adjacent non-tumor tissue in lung cancer. This clonotype has more than one count but fewer than ten. Germline is not matched at one junction end, which may reflect a read error. The length of the CDR3 is 12 residues. Looked up from germline, CDR1 is SGHAT and CDR2 is FQNNGV. TCRbeta libraries were built with three rounds of nested PCR, modified from ARM-PCR. One entry per CDR3 protein results from TCRdb running MiXCR on the multiplex PCR reads. The profile shows approximately 80,000 distinct CDR3 sequences, about four fifths of them singletons. RNA was extracted from bulk tissue without any cell sorting. This non-tumor lung sample came from over 3 cm beyond the tumor edge.

Sequenced: distant non-tumor lung tissue. This rearrangement joins TRBV11-2 to TRBJ2-1, with a tentative D call TRBD1 (6 bases). The sequence derives from a man in his sixties with non-small cell lung cancer. CDR3 protein: CASSVGDNEQFF. DNA of the CDR3: TGTGCCAGCAGCGTAGGGGACAATGAACAGTTCTTC.